A selection of T cell receptor beta chains follows, all from one sample in a study of post-analysis software for immune sequencing data. From the PCR reads, TCRdb called clonotypes with MiXCR, one entry per CDR3 protein. The sample holds 700,000 to 800,000 distinct CDR3 sequences, about 32% seen once. Sequencing used blood. These receptors originate from a girl aged 5 to 17 with multiple sclerosis. The CDR3 runs from the conserved cysteine through the conserved F or W. D genes are given only for firm matches. Some rows mark clone size as missing; the rest say once, few, many or name a class of expanded clone.

CDR3 DNA	CDR3 protein	D gene	J gene	CDR3 length	V gene	clone size
TGCGCCAGCAGCCTACCCTCCCGGCAGGGAGGGGGGGCTAACTATGGCTACACCTTC	CASSLPSRQGGGANYGYTF	NA	TRBJ1-2	19	TRBV5-1	NA
TGTGCCAGCAGCTTAGGAGACGGGGCGGATACGCAGTATTTT	CASSLGDGADTQYF	NA	TRBJ2-3	14	TRBV7-6	NA
TGCAGCGTGGAGGGACAGTCTTTCGGCGAGCAGTACTTC	CSVEGQSFGEQYF	NA	TRBJ2-7	13	TRBV29-1	many
TGTGCCATCAGTTCCCGGGACAGGGGGCCTCGAGCGGCTTTCTTT	CAISSRDRGPRAAFF	TRBD1	TRBJ1-1	15	TRBV10-3	few
TGTGCCAGCAGTTTGCGGGGCGAGCAAGAGACCCAGTACTTC	CASSLRGEQETQYF	NA	TRBJ2-5	14	TRBV28	many
TGCGCCAGCAGCGGCGTTACCGGCGGGGAGACCCAGTACTTC	CASSGVTGGETQYF	NA	TRBJ2-5	14	TRBV5-1	few
TGTGCCAGCAGCGTAGCGGGAGGGCCCACCGGGGAGCTGTTTTTT	CASSVAGGPTGELFF	TRBD2	TRBJ2-2	15	TRBV9	once
TGTGCCACCAGTGCCCTCGCGGTGGATACGCAGTATTTT	CATSALAVDTQYF	NA	TRBJ2-3	13	TRBV24-1	NA
TGTGCCAGCAGTTTATTTCGGGGGACTGAAGCTTTCTTT	CASSLFRGTEAFF	NA	TRBJ1-1	13	TRBV27	few
TGTGCCAGCAGACTGAGGGCTGGCTACACCTTC	CASRLRAGYTF	NA	TRBJ1-2	11	TRBV28	few
TGTGCCAGCAGGGACAGGGGGGCTCGCAATCAGCCCCAGCATTTT	CASRDRGARNQPQHF	TRBD1	TRBJ1-5	15	TRBV6-5	NA
TGTGCCAGCAGCCCCCCTGTGACCTCTGGGGCCAACGTCCTGACTTTC	CASSPPVTSGANVLTF	NA	TRBJ2-6	16	TRBV7-9	few
TGTGCCAGCAGCTTAGAGTTATCAGGGGGCCAAGATACGCAGTATTTT	CASSLELSGGQDTQYF	TRBD1	TRBJ2-3	16	TRBV7-8	NA
TGCAGTGCTAGACGTCGACTAGCTGAGACCCAGTACTTC	CSARRRLAETQYF	TRBD2	TRBJ2-5	13	TRBV20-1	many
TGCAGTGCTAGAGGAGGCGGTCTAGCGGGAGCTCAGAGGATCTACGAGCAGTACTTC	CSARGGGLAGAQRIYEQYF	TRBD2	TRBJ2-7	19	TRBV20-1	NA
TGCAGTGCTAGATTGACTAGCGGTGCCTACGAGCAGTACTTC	CSARLTSGAYEQYF	TRBD2	TRBJ2-7	14	TRBV20-1	NA
TGTGCCAGCAGTGCCCGACAGGGGAGGAGGAATTCACCCCTCCACTTT	CASSARQGRRNSPLHF	TRBD1	TRBJ1-6	16	TRBV2	NA
TGCGCCGGCAGCCAAGAGTTTGGTGGGACACGTTCCTACGAGCAGTACTTC	CAGSQEFGGTRSYEQYF	NA	TRBJ2-7	17	TRBV4-1	NA
TGTGCCAGCAGCACCGCTGGGTTTATCGGCTACACCTTC	CASSTAGFIGYTF	NA	TRBJ1-2	13	TRBV3-1	NA
TGTGCCAGTAGTCCAACCCCCCCAGGGGCCTATGGCTACACCTTC	CASSPTPPGAYGYTF	NA	TRBJ1-2	15	TRBV19	NA
TGCAGCGCCCGGGACAGAGAAGGCTACGAGCAGTACTTC	CSARDREGYEQYF	TRBD1	TRBJ2-7	13	TRBV29-1	NA
TGCAGCGGGGCCAGGGGGAACACCGGGGAGCTGTTTTTT	CSGARGNTGELFF	NA	TRBJ2-2	13	TRBV29-1	NA
TGTGCCAGTTGGGACCGTTCCCACGAGCAGTACTTC	CASWDRSHEQYF	NA	TRBJ2-7	12	TRBV28	few